This T cell receptor beta chain was captured in a study of shared clonotypes between healthy human individuals. Genomic DNA of every subset was divided equally among multiple immunoSEQ plates. The assay was immunoSEQ multiplex PCR, and TCRdb's table has in-frame clones only and misses some. The sample lists some 490,000 clones; approximately 80% were seen once. Unmatched junction bases numbered 10, after V lost 0 bases and J lost 6 bases. The V gene's germline CDR1 is SGDLS and CDR2 YYNGEE. The CDR3 has 17 amino acids. This sequence was found in a woman between 40 and 50 years old in good health. Some clones in this sample may be carry-over from other donors' samples. The chain carries TRBV9 and TRBJ2-1, with 9 bases matching TRBD2. Sequencing was carried out using PBMCs. CDR3: CASSVGTSVGGVNEQFF. DNA of the CDR3: TGTGCCAGCAGCGTAGGGACTAGCGTAGGAGGTGTCAATGAGCAGTTCTTC. Based on the CDR3 plus reference TRBV9 and TRBJ2-1, the full variable domain is DSGVTQTPKHLITATGQRVTLRCSPRSGDLSVYWYQQSLDQGLQFLIQYYNGEERAKGNILERFSAQQFPDLHSELNLSSLELGDSALYFCASSVGTSVGGVNEQFFGPGTRLTVL.